This TCR beta chain was captured in a study of blood T cell repertoires in COVID-19. In the study overall: The origin of the acute and convalescent COVID-19 samples was the United States, Italy and Spain.

Assay: immunoSEQ multiplex PCR; the TCRdb copy retains only in-frame clones and omits some. The sample contains roughly 410,000 clones, 75% to 90% of which appear only once. The CDR3 spans 14 residues. CDR1 and CDR2 from the germline V gene are SGHTA and FQGNSA. Trimming shortened V by 4 bases and J by 2 bases, and 9 bases separated the two germline ends. This clonotype was obtained from a woman aged 40-49 years with COVID-19, enrolled during active disease. V and J are TRBV7-2 and TRBJ2-1; weak D call: TRBD2 (6 bases). Specimen: peripheral blood. CDR3 sequence: CASSSGVAYNEQFF. The CDR3 bases are TGTGCCAGCAGCTCGGGGGTAGCCTACAATGAGCAGTTCTTC.